This TCR beta chain was observed in a study of blood T cell repertoires in COVID-19. Study overall: Specimens from acute and convalescent COVID-19 originated in the United States, Italy and Spain. In each case, the material was cDNA or gDNA derived from T cells, B-cell-depleted T cells, or PBMCs.

Original processing notes: Reference gene primer amplification in the assay estimated nucleated cell counts. Produced via immunoSEQ multiplex PCR; TCRdb's table is partial and in-frame only. V and J calls plus clone size are reproduced from that table; the DNA served to infer D and trimming. The profile shows over 70,000 clones, 80% to 95% of them singletons. Germline lookup yields CDR1 ENHRY and CDR2 SYGVKD. The CDR3 has 14 residues. Germline trimming cut 0 bases from V and 8 bases from J; bases unmatched to any gene: 4. The clonotype originates from a human donor with active COVID-19. The donor label of this sample is uncertain. What was sequenced was peripheral blood. The chain carries TRBV10-3 and TRBJ1-3; 7 bases are shared with TRBD1. CDR3 sequence reads: CAISESTGYDTIYF. CDR3 DNA sequence: TGTGCCATCAGTGAGTCGACAGGGTATGACACCATATATTTT.